Below, one T cell receptor beta chain is given with its context. The antigen remains undetermined. Germline V gives CDR1 SGHNT, CDR2 YYREEE (reference sequence). V lost 4 bases and J lost 9, with 17 bases in between. The CDR3 runs 13 residues. The data were taken from a study of T cells in narcolepsy. Background on the study: Patients with NT1 or NT2 and healthy control donors were enrolled.

Profiling relied on immunoSEQ multiplex PCR, and the TCRdb table lists in-frame clones only, not all of them. The sample has about 21,000 clones; 90% to 95% are singletons. General study findings and limits: Reportedly, autoreactive clonotypes were serially detected in patients' blood but not controls'. Autoreactive HCRT-specific and TRIB2-specific clonotypes were marked in same-patient CSF-versus-blood CD4+ comparisons.

Sequencing was done on a sample of CD45RA- memory CD4+ T cells from PBMCs. This TCR was recovered from a human donor with narcolepsy. The rearrangement uses TRBV5-4 and TRBJ2-7; D might be TRBD1 (5 bases). CDR3 sequence (DNA): TGTGCCAGCAGCGCAGGGTACCTTCCCGGGCAGTACTTC. Its translation: CASSAGYLPGQYF.